The entry that follows covers one TCR beta chain sequence. TCRdb's copy holds only in-frame clones and misses some; the assay was immunoSEQ multiplex PCR. The data hold 200,000 to 250,000 clones, with roughly four fifths observed a single time. These data are taken from a study of blood T cell repertoires in COVID-19. The germline V gene has CDR1 SGHNT and CDR2 YYREEE (reference sequence). The germline V and J ends were trimmed by 0 bases and 2 bases, with 9 bases remaining between them. CDR3 length: 14 amino acids. The sequence was obtained from an older woman with COVID-19, enrolled during active disease. The sequenced material came from peripheral blood. The chain uses TRBV5-4 and TRBJ2-7, with D possibly TRBD2 on 6 matching bases. The CDR3 nucleotides read TGTGCCAGCAGCTTGGCGGGAGAACCCTACGAGCAGTACTTC. Amino acid sequence: CASSLAGEPYEQYF.